Sequencing of this T cell receptor beta chain was carried out in a study of T cell changes during pregnancy in multiple sclerosis. Profiled with immunoSEQ multiplex PCR; TCRdb holds only in-frame clones, not every one. The repertoire consists of approximately 4,000 clones, with more than 75% occurring once and the leading ten covering around 15%. Germline V lookup: CDR1 SEHNR, CDR2 FQNEAQ (reference sequence). The CDR3 totals 11 residues. V lost 1 base, J lost 9 bases, and 5 bases lay in between. This sample comprised CD8+ T cells from peripheral blood mononuclear cells, obtained in the first trimester of pregnancy. This clonotype originated in a female donor in good health, enrolled as a control in a pregnancy study. The rearrangement uses TRBV7-9 and TRBJ2-3; a possible D gene is TRBD2 (5 bases). CDR3 in amino acids: CASSLGGTQYF. CDR3 coding DNA: TGTGCCAGCAGCTTAGGAGGGACGCAGTATTTT. The full variable domain, its missing parts supplied by reference TRBV7-9 and TRBJ2-3, is DTGVSQNPRHKITKRGQNVTFRCDPISEHNRLYWYRQTLGQGPEFLTYFQNEAQLEKSRLLSDRFSAERPKGSFSTLEIQRTEQGDSAMYLCASSLGGTQYFGPGTRLTVL.